The 26 T cell receptor beta chains given below trace back to one sample, sequenced in a study of blood T cells in healthy people across ages. Primed by a sample-barcoded 5' primer and a J-beta primer mix, a second PCR proceeded for roughly 6 to 12 cycles. One entry per CDR3 protein, called by TCRdb with MiXCR from the 5' RACE reads. The table lists 800,000 to 900,000 distinct CDR3 sequences, approximately 67% of them singletons. The sample comprised blood. These receptors were obtained from a young man in good health.

The chain uses TRBV9 and TRBJ2-1; D is uncertain. The CDR3 extends over 16 amino acids. Germline loops: CDR1 SGDLS, CDR2 YYNGEE. Trimming shortened V by 3 bases and J by 1 base, and 14 bases separated the two germline ends. The CDR3 is CASSGGKGLSYNEQFF. The DNA of the CDR3 is TGTGCCAGCAGCGGCGGTAAGGGTCTTTCCTACAATGAGCAGTTCTTC. The full variable domain, its missing parts supplied by reference TRBV9 and TRBJ2-1, is DSGVTQTPKHLITATGQRVTLRCSPRSGDLSVYWYQQSLDQGLQFLIQYYNGEERAKGNILERFSAQQFPDLHSELNLSSLELGDSALYFCASSGGKGLSYNEQFFGPGTRLTVL.

V usage is TRBV20-1 and J usage is TRBJ2-3; TRBD2 might be the D (5 bases). Germline assignment: CDR1 DFQATT and CDR2 SNEGSKA (reference sequence). V lost 6 bases and J 0 bases, leaving 13 bases between the germline ends. The CDR3 totals 14 residues. The CDR3 nucleotides read TGCAGTGCCGAGAGTAGCGAAAGCACAGATACGCAGTATTTT. It encodes CSAESSESTDTQYF.

A note on this clonotype: A much more abundant neighbour one base away suggests this may be a read error. V gene TRBV7-9 combines with J gene TRBJ2-1, with no clear D. V shed 5 bases and J shed 11 bases, with 25 bases lying between them. The germline V gene has CDR1 SEHNR and CDR2 FQNEAQ (reference sequence). The CDR3 loop spans 16 amino acids. The CDR3 nucleotides read TGTGCCAGCAGCCCCTCCCGTCGCGGCAGGCGTAATAAGCAGTTCTTC. This encodes CASSPSRRGRRNKQFF.

This clonotype has more than one count but fewer than ten. The chain employs TRBV7-2 and TRBJ1-6; maybe TRBD1 (6 bases). The length of the CDR3 is 15 residues. Trimming removed 1 base from V and 10 bases from J, with 14 bases in between. The germline V gene has CDR1 SGHTA and CDR2 FQGNSA. This CDR3 reads CASSLGGQIKSPLHF. The CDR3 nucleotides read TGTGCCAGCAGCTTAGGTGGACAGATTAAATCACCCCTCCACTTT.

This chain links TRBV20-1 with TRBJ1-1; 8 bases fit TRBD1. This CDR3 contains 16 residues. After removal of 6 bases from V and 2 bases from J, the junction contained 14 bases not matched to a gene. CDR1 is DFQATT, CDR2 SNEGSKA, per germline (reference sequence). The CDR3 region is CSANLGAGGVNTEAFF. DNA of the CDR3: TGCAGTGCCAACCTTGGTGCAGGGGGCGTAAACACTGAAGCTTTCTTT.

This chain connects TRBV5-8 to TRBJ2-1; TRBD2 is a possible D gene (6 bases). The V and J ends lost 3 bases and 8 bases respectively, with 15 bases between them. Germline CDR1 is SGHTS and CDR2 is YDEGEE. This CDR3 is built from 14 residues. For the CDR3, the DNA is TGTGCCAGCAGCTCGGGACTTATAATCGATGAGCAGTTCTTC. It translates to CASSSGLIIDEQFF.

V usage is TRBV7-3 and J usage is TRBJ2-2; 9 bases are a match to TRBD2. This CDR3 contains 17 residues. Trimming removed 5 bases from V and 4 bases from J; junction bases left unmatched: 11. Germline CDR1 reads SGHTA; CDR2 reads FQGTGA. CDR3 loop: CASSPTWASGVTGELFF. The CDR3 DNA follows: TGTGCCAGCAGCCCAACGTGGGCTAGCGGGGTCACCGGGGAGCTGTTTTTT.

The CDR3, as DNA: TGCAGTGCTAGTCTAGGGGCCTTTGAGGTAGATACGCAGTATTTT. This encodes CSASLGAFEVDTQYF. The rearrangement joins TRBV20-1 to TRBJ2-3; tentative D call: TRBD1 (5 bases). CDR1 and CDR2 (germline): DFQATT, SNEGSKA (reference sequence). Trimming took off 3 bases at V and 5 bases at J, with 18 bases between the two ends. The CDR3 length is 15 residues.

The V call is TRBV20-1, the J call TRBJ2-5; TRBD2 matches at 15 bases. Germline CDR1 is DFQATT and CDR2 is SNEGSKA (reference sequence). This CDR3 has 16 amino acids. CDR3 sequence reads: CSVPGLAGGVGETQYF. CDR3 DNA sequence: TGCAGCGTTCCGGGACTAGCGGGGGGAGTCGGCGAGACCCAGTACTTC.

This clonotype was seen once. The CDR3 nucleotides read TGTGCCAGCAGTTACCAGCGGGGGGGCTCCTACAATGAGCAGTTCTTC. Protein product: CASSYQRGGSYNEQFF. The chain links TRBV6-2 or TRBV6-3 to TRBJ2-1; TRBD2 matches 10 bases. V lost 2 bases, J lost 0 bases, and 1 base stayed unmatched. CDR3 length equals 16 residues. Per the germline V gene, CDR1 is MNHEY and CDR2 is SVGEGT.

The J gene is TRBJ2-5, the V gene TRBV7-2; D is unresolved. Gene TRBJ2-7 matches the end of the DNA better, so the J call may be wrong. The CDR3 totals 15 residues. Germline V lookup: CDR1 SGHTA, CDR2 FQGNSA. CDR3 region: CASSLRRPDFYEQYF. CDR3 coding DNA: TGTGCCAGCAGCTTACGAAGGCCGGATTTTTACGAGCAGTACTTC.

The CDR3 DNA follows: TGTGCCAGCAGCTTAGCGGGGGGAACGACCTACAATGAGCAGTTCTTC. Its translation is CASSLAGGTTYNEQFF. V usage is TRBV7-2 and J usage is TRBJ2-1, with D tentatively TRBD2 (6 bases). The CDR3 is made up of 16 amino acids. The germline gives CDR1 SGHTA, CDR2 FQGNSA. Trimming left V 0 bases short and J 2 bases short, with 11 bases between. The entire variable domain, with the rest obtained from reference TRBV7-2 and TRBJ2-1, is as follows: GAGVSQSPSNKVTEKGKDVELRCDPISGHTALYWYRQSLGQGLEFLIYFQGNSAPDKSGLPSDRFSAERTGGSVSTLTIQRTQQEDSAVYLCASSLAGGTTYNEQFFGPGTRLTVL.

This clonotype turned up a few times. The V and J genes are TRBV20-1 and TRBJ2-4; 7 positions match TRBD1. The J call may be incorrect, as the DNA end agrees better with TRBJ2-5. The CDR3 has 15 amino acids. Germline V gene data show CDR1 as DFQATT and CDR2 as SNEGSKA (reference sequence). The CDR3 nucleotides are TGCAGTGCTAGGAGGACAGGAACTATCGCAGAGACCCAGTACTTC. Translation: CSARRTGTIAETQYF.

V usage is TRBV7-9 and J usage is TRBJ2-1; tentatively, D is TRBD1 (6 bases). Between the trimmed V and J ends, which lost 4 bases and 5 bases, there was a span of 9 bases. The CDR3 runs to 13 residues. In germline, CDR1 is SEHNR, CDR2 FQNEAQ (reference sequence). The CDR3 DNA follows: TGTGCCAGCAGCTGCCGGACAGACAATGAGCAGTTCTTC. Encoded protein: CASSCRTDNEQFF.

The V gene is TRBV7-6, the J gene TRBJ2-6, with no clear D. CDR1 and CDR2 from the germline V gene are SGHVS and FNYEAQ. With 2 bases removed from V and 1 base from J, the gap between germline ends came to 18 bases. The CDR3 has 19 residues. In DNA, the CDR3 is TGTGCCAGCAGCTTATCGTCCTCATCTACCCCATCTGGGGCCAACGTCCTGACTTTC. It encodes CASSLSSSSTPSGANVLTF.

This CDR3 reads CASSSWTGRDTQYF. The CDR3 DNA reads as TGTGCCAGCAGCTCTTGGACGGGGCGAGATACGCAGTATTTT. The gene calls are TRBV11-1 and TRBJ2-3; either TRBD1 or TRBD2 may supply D (5 bases each). V was trimmed by 4 bases and J by 5 bases, leaving 13 bases between them. The CDR3 has 14 residues. The germline V gene has CDR1 SGHAT and CDR2 FQDESV (reference sequence).

The chain carries TRBV28 and TRBJ2-7; TRBD2 aligns across 9 bases. This CDR3 spans 15 amino acids. Germline loops: CDR1 MDHEN, CDR2 SYDVKM. V gave up 2 bases and J gave up 2 bases; unmatched junction bases: 4. This CDR3 reads CASSLLTSGPYEQYF. The DNA for the CDR3 is TGTGCCAGCAGTTTACTTACTAGCGGGCCCTACGAGCAGTACTTC.

The chain is built from TRBV11-2 and TRBJ2-1; D is ambiguous. The CDR3 length is 13 residues. Trimming left V 1 base short and J 7 bases short, with 8 bases between. Germline CDR1 is SGHAT and CDR2 is FQNNGV. For the CDR3, the DNA is TGTGCCAGCAGCTTAGCCCCGGAGAATGAGCAGTTCTTC. Protein: CASSLAPENEQFF.

This clonotype was picked up a small number of times. The chain carries TRBV7-9 and TRBJ2-1; 10 bases are a match to TRBD1. Per the germline V gene, CDR1 is SEHNR and CDR2 is FQNEAQ (reference sequence). The V and J ends lost 5 bases and 8 bases, in that order; junction bases with no gene match: 9. This CDR3 has 15 residues. In DNA form, the CDR3 reads TGTGCCAGCAGCCTCGGGACAGGGGATTTGTATGAGCAGTTCTTC. Translated: CASSLGTGDLYEQFF.

V usage is TRBV4-2 and J usage is TRBJ2-1; 9 nucleotides match TRBD2. Germline V gives CDR1 LGHNA, CDR2 YNFKEQ. The V gene end was trimmed by 2 bases and the J gene end by 7 bases; junction bases not matched to a gene: 9. The CDR3 has 16 amino acids. CDR3 bases: TGTGCCAGCAGCCAATGGAAGACTAGCGGATTGAATGAGCAGTTCTTC. Translated: CASSQWKTSGLNEQFF.

This clonotype was found a few times. The chain links TRBV24-1 to TRBJ1-5; D gene unclear. This CDR3 comprises 14 residues. V gave up 3 bases and J gave up 4 bases, with 9 bases separating them. The germline V gene encodes CDR1 KGHDR and CDR2 SFDVKD. The CDR3 DNA reads TGTGCCACCAGTGATGGTGGGGTAAATCAGCCCCAGCATTTT. Protein: CATSDGGVNQPQHF.

This clonotype occurred a few times. The V call is TRBV9, the J call TRBJ2-5; D could derive from TRBD1 or TRBD2 (6 bases each). Germline CDR1 is SGDLS and CDR2 is YYNGEE. The CDR3 contains 15 residues. Trimming pared 7 bases from V and 11 bases from J, leaving 27 bases between. The CDR3 DNA follows: TGTGCCAGCTCCGAGGGGGGCCCCCAAGTCGGTGAGCAGTACTTC. As protein: CASSEGGPQVGEQYF.

This sequence joins TRBV5-1 and TRBJ1-1; 8 nucleotides align to TRBD1. J gave up 3 bases and V 0 bases, and 10 bases lay outside the gene matches. The germline V gene has CDR1 SGHRS and CDR2 YFSETQ. This CDR3 is 17 amino acids long. The CDR3 sequence: CASSLGQGRGRDTEAFF. CDR3 nucleotides: TGCGCCAGCAGCTTGGGACAGGGGAGAGGTCGGGACACTGAAGCTTTCTTT.

The V call is TRBV10-3, the J call TRBJ1-2, with a possible D match to TRBD1 (5 bases). The CDR3 sequence is 16 residues long. Germline CDR1 and CDR2: ENHRY and SYGVKD. V shed 3 bases and J shed 3 bases, with 17 bases lying between them. The CDR3 reads CAISEYQAGSYYGYTF. The CDR3 DNA reads as TGTGCCATCAGTGAATACCAGGCAGGGTCCTACTATGGCTACACCTTC.

The chain employs TRBV9 and TRBJ2-5; D is possibly TRBD1 or TRBD2 (5 bases each). The J call may be faulty, since TRBJ2-7 better matches the DNA end. This CDR3 comprises 13 residues. Germline CDR1 SGDLS, CDR2 YYNGEE. CDR3 bases: TGTGCCAGCAGCACCGGGGCTGCAGCCGAGCAGTACTTC. As protein: CASSTGAAAEQYF.

The sample holds one count of this clonotype. V usage is TRBV5-8 and J usage is TRBJ1-1; D is unclear. The germline CDR1 and CDR2 sequences are SGHTS and YDEGEE. V shed 3 bases and J shed 5 bases, with 8 bases lying between them. This CDR3 has 12 amino acids. CDR3 bases: TGTGCCAGCAGCTGGCAGGCTACTGAAGCTTTCTTT. As protein: CASSWQATEAFF.